The present T cell receptor (beta chain) was sequenced within a study of beta chain features in type 1 diabetes. Whole-study findings and limits: In every one of the four CD4+ subsets, TCRB CDR3s were moderately but significantly shorter in Type 1 diabetes patients. Comparison showed that naive, central memory and Treg TCRB repertoires appeared more similar among patients than among healthy donors.

Every isolated RNA sample was fully reverse transcribed, so sequencing captured expressed TCRB transcripts. Only in-frame clones appear in the TCRdb table, and some are missing; sequencing was by immunoSEQ multiplex PCR. The profile shows hundreds of thousands of clones, 9.5% to 13% of them singletons. The CDR3 runs to 15 residues. The germline CDR1 and CDR2 sequences are LGHNA and YSLEER. Trimming took 4 bases from V and 2 from J; bases not matched to a gene: 2. Notes on this clone: Its specificity is unknown.

The receptor was isolated from a man under 40 with type 1 diabetes. The material sequenced was naive CD4+ T cells from blood. The rearrangement links TRBV4-3 to TRBJ2-3; 11 bases fit TRBD2. The chain's CDR3 is CASSLAGGYTDTQYF. In DNA form, the CDR3 reads TGCGCCAGCAGCCTAGCGGGGGGGTACACAGATACGCAGTATTTT.